Below are 16 T cell receptor beta chains sequenced from a single sample in a study of CD8 T cells in Susac syndrome. RNA was extracted with the RNeasy kit, and a quantity of about 0.45 to 1 ug was reverse transcribed using random hexamers. Each CDR3 protein gets one entry after TCRdb re-called the immunoSEQ multiplex PCR reads with MiXCR. The sample lists approximately 46,000 distinct CDR3 sequences; 80% to 95% were seen once. Sequences were obtained from CD8+ T cells from PBMCs. Source of these receptors: a human donor in good health.

The chain couples TRBV3-1 to TRBJ2-7; D is undetermined. CDR3 length equals 13 residues. Deletions cut 0 bases from V and 8 bases from J, with 11 bases between. Germline V lookup: CDR1 LGHDT, CDR2 YNNKEL (reference sequence). CDR3 in DNA: TGTGCCAGCAGCCAAGATTGGTCGGATCAGCAGTACTTC. It encodes CASSQDWSDQQYF.

In this sample, this clonotype turned up a few times. The chain recombines TRBV9 with TRBJ2-7; 8 positions agree with TRBD1. The CDR3 runs 19 residues. V lost 0 bases, J lost 0 bases, and 14 bases stayed unmatched. Germline-derived CDR1 and CDR2 are SGDLS and YYNGEE. This CDR3 is CASSVEVDGFRGRSYEQYF. As DNA, the CDR3 is TGTGCCAGCAGCGTAGAGGTTGACGGGTTCAGGGGGCGCTCCTACGAGCAGTACTTC.

This clonotype was detected a few times. The CDR3 sequence: CASSIDWDQTGELFF. CDR3 DNA sequence: TGTGCCAGTAGTATAGACTGGGACCAAACCGGGGAGCTGTTTTTT. The chain is built from TRBV19 and TRBJ2-2; D possibly uses TRBD1 or TRBD2 (5 bases each). V shed 0 bases and J shed 5 bases, with 10 bases lying between them. The CDR3 extends over 15 amino acids. Germline assignment: CDR1 LNHDA and CDR2 SQIVND (reference sequence). The whole variable domain, remainder taken from reference TRBV19 and TRBJ2-2, is DGGITQSPKYLFRKEGQNVTLSCEQNLNHDAMYWYRQDPGQGLRLIYYSQIVNDFQKGDIAEGYSVSREKKESFPLTVTSAQKNPTAFYLCASSIDWDQTGELFFGEGSRLTVL.

V usage is TRBV29-1 and J usage is TRBJ2-7; 11 bases match TRBD2. The CDR3 spans 14 residues. Germline values: CDR1 SQVTM, CDR2 ANQGSEA. The V and J ends lost 6 bases and 3 bases, in that order; junction bases with no gene match: 7. The CDR3, as DNA: TGCAGCGTGGCGGGACTAGCGGAACGCTACGAGCAGTACTTC. Protein sequence: CSVAGLAERYEQYF.

This chain connects TRBV20-1 to TRBJ2-3; 9 nucleotides line up with TRBD2. Unmatched junction bases numbered 5, after V lost 0 bases and J lost 4 bases. This CDR3 has 15 residues. Germline V gene data show CDR1 as DFQATT and CDR2 as SNEGSKA (reference sequence). This CDR3 reads CSARDLAGRADTQYF. The CDR3 nucleotides read TGCAGTGCTAGAGATCTAGCGGGAAGAGCAGATACGCAGTATTTT.

This clonotype was picked up a small number of times. The chain uses TRBV27 and TRBJ2-7, with a weak D call TRBD1 (6 bases). CDR3 length equals 13 residues. The V gene lost 0 bases and the J gene lost 3 bases, with 6 bases spanning the gap. Germline V CDR1 and CDR2: MNHEY, SMNVEV (reference sequence). CDR3: CASSLSRGYEQYF. The DNA for the CDR3 is TGTGCCAGCAGTTTATCCAGGGGCTACGAGCAGTACTTC.

The chain has TRBV3-1 and TRBJ2-7, with TRBD2 matching 7 bases. CDR1 LGHDT and CDR2 YNNKEL come from the germline V gene (reference sequence). The CDR3 has 16 residues. With V trimmed by 3 bases and J by 6 bases, 14 bases remained unmatched. CDR3 loop: CASSHYYGRAIGEQYF. Written as DNA, the CDR3 is TGTGCCAGCAGCCACTATTATGGGAGGGCCATCGGCGAGCAGTACTTC.

This clonotype was seen a few times. The chain recombines TRBV3-1 with TRBJ2-7; 10 nucleotides line up with TRBD2. V gave up 4 bases and J gave up 5 bases; unmatched junction bases: 11. This CDR3 has 16 residues. Germline V lookup: CDR1 LGHDT, CDR2 YNNKEL (reference sequence). CDR3 region: CASSRRGSGTSDEQYF. As DNA, the CDR3 is TGTGCCAGCAGCCGACGGGGGTCCGGGACTAGCGACGAGCAGTACTTC.

The chain links TRBV7-9 to TRBJ1-1; 8 nucleotides agree with TRBD1. CDR3 size: 17 residues. Germline V lookup: CDR1 SEHNR, CDR2 FQNEAQ (reference sequence). V shed 1 base, J shed 2 bases, and the junction held 9 bases outside the gene matches. In DNA, the CDR3 is TGTGCCAGCAGCTTAGTTCTCGCAGGGGGCCTTAACACTGAAGCTTTCTTT. Amino acid sequence: CASSLVLAGGLNTEAFF.

The chain carries TRBV28 and TRBJ2-7; D possibly corresponds to TRBD1 (6 bases). This CDR3 has 15 amino acids. The V and J ends lost 3 bases and 1 base respectively, with 13 bases between them. Germline CDR1 MDHEN, CDR2 SYDVKM. CDR3 DNA sequence: TGTGCCAGCAGTTTGGGGGCCTATAAATCCTACGAGCAGTACTTC. It yields the protein CASSLGAYKSYEQYF.

The chain has TRBV2 and TRBJ2-1, with 9 positions matching TRBD2. Germline CDR1 SNHLY, CDR2 FYNNEI. This CDR3 is 19 amino acids long. Germline trimming cut 2 bases from V and 1 base from J; bases unmatched to any gene: 12. In DNA form, the CDR3 reads TGTGCCAGCAGTGAATTTGACAAAAGACTAGCGGATTCCTACAATGAGCAGTTCTTC. Amino acid sequence: CASSEFDKRLADSYNEQFF.

This chain joins TRBV6-5 and TRBJ2-3, with D unclear. CDR1 is MNHEY, CDR2 SVGAGI, per germline. This CDR3 spans 16 amino acids. The germline V and J ends were trimmed by 2 bases and 0 bases, with 12 bases remaining between them. In DNA form, the CDR3 reads TGTGCCAGCAGTTACAGTATCGTGATGAGCACAGATACGCAGTATTTT. This translates into CASSYSIVMSTDTQYF.

The chain recombines TRBV7-9 with TRBJ2-5; 12 nucleotides line up with TRBD2. CDR1 and CDR2 from the germline V gene are SEHNR and FQNEAQ (reference sequence). V trimming: 4 bases; J trimming: 5 bases; junction bases outside the gene matches: 5. CDR3 length equals 15 residues. The CDR3 region has the DNA TGTGCCAGCAGCTCCCAGACTAGCGGGAGCGAGACCCAGTACTTC. Translation: CASSSQTSGSETQYF. The complete variable domain, with remaining parts taken from reference TRBV7-9 and TRBJ2-5, reads DTGVSQNPRHKITKRGQNVTFRCDPISEHNRLYWYRQTLGQGPEFLTYFQNEAQLEKSRLLSDRFSAERPKGSFSTLEIQRTEQGDSAMYLCASSSQTSGSETQYFGPGTRLLVL.

This sequence joins TRBV5-1 and TRBJ2-1; 9 bases fit TRBD2. CDR1 is SGHRS, CDR2 YFSETQ, per germline. This CDR3 spans 14 amino acids. Trimming removed 3 bases from V and 7 bases from J; junction bases left unmatched: 5. The CDR3 loop reads CASSSAGGPNEQFF. CDR3 nucleotide sequence: TGCGCCAGCAGCTCTGCGGGAGGGCCGAATGAGCAGTTCTTC. Based on the CDR3 plus reference TRBV5-1 and TRBJ2-1, the full variable domain is KAGVTQTPRYLIKTRGQQVTLSCSPISGHRSVSWYQQTPGQGLQFLFEYFSETQRNKGNFPGRFSGRQFSNSRSEMNVSTLELGDSALYLCASSSAGGPNEQFFGPGTRLTVL.

The chain couples TRBV7-9 to TRBJ2-1; 13 nucleotides match TRBD2. This CDR3 has 17 amino acids. Looked up from germline, CDR1 is SEHNR and CDR2 is FQNEAQ (reference sequence). V lost 7 bases to trimming and J lost 3 bases; unmatched junction nucleotides: 9. CDR3 DNA: TGTGCCAGCACCGGGACTAGCGGGAAGCTAATCTACAATGAGCAGTTCTTC. Translating gives CASTGTSGKLIYNEQFF.

V gene TRBV10-1 combines with J gene TRBJ2-7; 7 nucleotides agree with TRBD2. Germline CDR1 reads WNHNN; CDR2 reads SYGVQD (reference sequence). V trimming: 0 bases; J trimming: 2 bases; junction bases outside the gene matches: 4. The length of the CDR3 is 15 residues. The CDR3 sequence: CASSESGGKAYEQYF. The CDR3 coding sequence is TGCGCCAGCAGTGAGTCGGGGGGGAAAGCCTACGAGCAGTACTTC.